Here is one T cell receptor beta chain with its context. This clonotype was counted between two and nine times. This clone's antigen is unknown. The input lacks base qualities; no much larger clone sits a single base away. The sequencing machine was an Illumina HiSeq 1500. TCRdb trimmed public reads at Q25 via fastp, called clones via MiXCR and kept in-frame beta chains. Every CDR3 protein is listed once, alongside the most common genes and DNA of its rows. The sample contains 300,000 or so distinct CDR3 sequences, 9.6% of them found a single time. The ten most abundant clones make up 2% to 3% of the sample. The CDR3, cysteine through phenylalanine, is 15 amino acids long. The CDR3 DNA has 45 bases and is translated from base 1. The germline V gene encodes CDR1 ENHRY and CDR2 SYGVKD. Trimmed from V: 6 bases; trimmed from J: 0 bases; junction bases lacking a gene match: 4. The data were obtained in a study of T cell repertoires in cytomegalovirus infection (dated by TCRdb to the late 2010s). Regarding the study in general: The HLA type of each donor mattered for the analysis, because public TCR beta signatures pointed to carriage of CMV infection along with the matching HLA type.

Beyond this particular receptor, the publication reports: The ex vivo response was dominated by HLA-C-restricted CMV-specific TCR beta clonotypes, and the single most frequent clonotype in two of eight donors was supplied by these HLA-C-restricted clonotypes. In both this cohort and an independent cohort of some 380 donors, the cumulative frequency of public TCR beta family members distinguished carriers of CMV infection plus the relevant HLA type.

The sample consisted of PBMCs. The sequence came from a human donor in good health (CMV status not recorded). Some clones in this sample may be carry-over from other donors' samples. The chain couples TRBV10-3 to TRBJ2-3; TRBD1 matches 9 bases in the middle. The DNA is TGTGCCATCAGGGGGGGACAGGGAAGCACAGATACGCAGTATTTT. It codes for CAIRGGQGSTDTQYF.